What follows are 10 T cell receptor beta chains derived from one specimen sequenced in a study of blood T cell repertoires in COVID-19. Generated by immunoSEQ multiplex PCR, the TCRdb table keeps only in-frame clones and is missing some. The table records tens of thousands of clones, around 84% of them present only once. The sequenced sample consisted of peripheral blood. The receptors were gathered from a man older than 75 with active COVID-19.

The gene calls are TRBV15 and TRBJ1-5; 7 bases are a match to TRBD1. Looked up from germline, CDR1 is LNHNV and CDR2 is YYDKDF (reference sequence). V dropped 1 base and J dropped 5; count of bases not matched to a gene: 2. The CDR3 covers 14 residues. CDR3 protein: CATSRGDRDQPQHF. CDR3 coding DNA: TGTGCCACCAGCAGAGGCGACAGGGATCAGCCCCAGCATTTT.

In DNA, the CDR3 is TGTGCCAGCAGCTTGAGCGGGAGCTCCTACAATGAGCAGTTCTTC. This translates into CASSLSGSSYNEQFF. The chain links TRBV7-9 to TRBJ2-1, with 8 bases aligning to TRBD2. The CDR3 runs 15 residues. Germline CDR1 SEHNR, CDR2 FQNEAQ (reference sequence). The V and J ends lost 3 bases and 0 bases, in that order; junction bases with no gene match: 1.

The chain is built from TRBV2 and TRBJ2-3, with 9 nucleotides matching TRBD1. V shed 8 bases, J shed 6 bases, and the junction held 9 bases outside the gene matches. CDR1 is SNHLY, CDR2 FYNNEI, per germline. This CDR3 spans 14 amino acids. The CDR3 is CASSDRGVSDTQYF. The CDR3 DNA reads TGTGCCAGCTCGGACAGGGGAGTTTCGGATACGCAGTATTTT.

DNA of the CDR3: TGTGCCAGCACCGCGTCGTCAAACACTGAAGCTTTCTTT. Translation gives CASTASSNTEAFF. The chain employs TRBV25-1 and TRBJ1-1; unclear D gene. The CDR3 length is 13 residues. Trimming cost V 7 bases and J 2 bases, with 11 bases left between them. Germline lookup yields CDR1 MGHDK and CDR2 SYGVNS.

This sequence joins TRBV2 and TRBJ2-5, with TRBD2 matching 12 bases. Germline V gives CDR1 SNHLY, CDR2 FYNNEI. The CDR3 runs to 14 residues. Trimming cost V 8 bases and J 4 bases; bases outside gene matches: 5. This chain's CDR3 is CASLAGGPGETQYF. The DNA for the CDR3 is TGTGCCAGCCTAGCGGGAGGGCCCGGAGAGACCCAGTACTTC.

This clone appeared once. This chain links TRBV19 with TRBJ2-1; D is possibly TRBD1 (6 bases). The germline V gene has CDR1 LNHDA and CDR2 SQIVND (reference sequence). This CDR3 spans 16 amino acids. The V gene lost 10 bases and the J gene lost 0 bases, with 19 bases spanning the gap. In DNA form, the CDR3 reads TGTGCCATTTCAGACAGAACAGGGTCCTCCTACAATGAGCAGTTCTTC. Residues: CAISDRTGSSYNEQFF.

The chain joins TRBV7-2 to TRBJ2-1; 8 bases line up with TRBD1. Germline CDR1 and CDR2: SGHTA and FQGNSA. This CDR3 comprises 17 residues. Trimming at V came to 2 bases and at J to 10 bases, leaving 16 bases not matched to a gene. The CDR3 sequence is CASSLLEGQGYSPEQFF. The CDR3 DNA reads TGTGCCAGCAGCTTATTAGAAGGACAGGGATACTCCCCGGAGCAGTTCTTC.

The CDR3 loop reads CASSSFLGGGHHEQYF. Written as DNA, the CDR3 is TGTGCCAGCAGCTCTTTCCTCGGGGGAGGGCACCACGAGCAGTACTTC. This chain links TRBV5-6 with TRBJ2-7; TRBD2 matches 7 bases. After removal of 3 bases from V and 5 bases from J, the junction contained 14 bases not matched to a gene. This CDR3 has 16 amino acids. Germline CDR1 SGHDT, CDR2 YYEEEE.

The V and J genes are TRBV11-3 and TRBJ2-3; maybe TRBD2 (6 bases). V lost 2 bases to trimming and J lost 2 bases, with 11 bases between them. The germline gives CDR1 SGHNT, CDR2 YENEEA. CDR3 size: 15 residues. In DNA form, the CDR3 reads TGTGCCAGCAGCTTAATCGGGAGCGACACAGATACGCAGTATTTT. Its protein is CASSLIGSDTDTQYF.

This chain links TRBV6-2 or TRBV6-3 with TRBJ2-1; no reliable D call. The CDR3 is 12 amino acids. From germline, CDR1 is MNHEY and CDR2 SVGEGT. V was shortened by 6 bases and J by 9 bases, with 12 bases between the two germline ends. This CDR3 reads CASSLIGVEQFF. The CDR3 bases are TGTGCCAGCAGCCTAATCGGTGTTGAGCAGTTCTTC.